Shown below are 25 T cell receptor beta chains from a single sample sequenced in a study of OX40 agonist ivuxolimab in advanced cancers. Here immunoSEQ multiplex PCR was the method, and the copy in TCRdb shows in-frame clones only, minus some. The sample has over 40,000 clones, around 80% seen once; the top ten hold around 5%. Sequenced material: CD4+ or CD8+ T cells sorted from blood, taken in a trial of the OX40 agonist ivuxolimab. The receptors come from an adult with an advanced solid tumor such as melanoma, head and neck, liver or kidney cancer.

The gene calls are TRBV9 and TRBJ1-2; D not resolved. The V and J ends lost 3 bases and 8 bases respectively, with 14 bases between them. Germline CDR1 is SGDLS and CDR2 is YYNGEE. CDR3 length: 13 residues. CDR3 residues: CASSADGMGGYTF. CDR3 DNA: TGTGCCAGCAGCGCTGATGGGATGGGAGGCTACACCTTC.

The chain recombines TRBV6-4 with TRBJ1-3; possible D gene TRBD1, 5 bases. The V end lost 6 bases, the J end lost 0 bases, and 15 bases lay between the germline ends. CDR3 length equals 16 residues. CDR1 is MRHNA and CDR2 is SNTAGT in the germline V gene. CDR3 amino acids: CASRTGTADSGNTIYF. As DNA, the CDR3 is TGTGCCAGCAGAACCGGGACGGCAGACTCTGGAAACACCATATATTTT.

V gene TRBV7-9 combines with J gene TRBJ1-1, with 8 bases lining up with TRBD1. Per the germline V gene, CDR1 is SEHNR and CDR2 is FQNEAQ (reference sequence). CDR3 size: 15 residues. J lost 1 base, V lost 5 bases, and 6 bases had no gene match. The CDR3 sequence is CASSLLGQGNTEAFF. The CDR3 coding sequence is TGTGCCAGCAGCCTCCTCGGACAGGGGAACACTGAAGCTTTCTTT.

This chain links TRBV7-6 with TRBJ2-1; D might be TRBD2 (5 bases). CDR1 and CDR2 from the germline V gene are SGHVS and FNYEAQ. This CDR3 contains 16 residues. V was shortened by 2 bases and J by 0 bases, with 11 bases between the two germline ends. The CDR3 DNA reads as TGTGCCAGCAGCTTAAGTCCGGCGGGCTCCTACAATGAGCAGTTCTTC. Amino acids: CASSLSPAGSYNEQFF. The full variable domain, with the rest looked up from reference TRBV7-6 and TRBJ2-1, is GAGVSQSPRYKVTKRGQDVALRCDPISGHVSLYWYRQALGQGPEFLTYFNYEAQQDKSGLPNDRFSAERPEGSISTLTIQRTEQRDSAMYRCASSLSPAGSYNEQFFGPGTRLTVL.

The J gene is TRBJ1-4, the V gene TRBV5-1; D ambiguous. V was cut by 7 bases and J by 5 bases, with 24 bases left in between. CDR3 length: 17 residues. CDR1 is SGHRS, CDR2 YFSETQ, per germline. The CDR3 is CASSPEGAGLRNEKLFF. DNA for the CDR3: TGCGCCAGCTCCCCGGAGGGTGCGGGGTTAAGAAATGAAAAACTGTTTTTT.

This clone has just one count. The chain uses TRBV28 and TRBJ1-2, with 7 bases matching TRBD1. V lost 2 bases and J lost 3; bases outside the gene matches: 3. This CDR3 comprises 14 residues. CDR1 is MDHEN, CDR2 SYDVKM, per germline. The CDR3 sequence: CASSLGGTDYGYTF. CDR3 nucleotide sequence: TGTGCCAGCAGTTTAGGTGGGACAGACTATGGCTACACCTTC.

J is TRBJ2-1 and V is TRBV5-1; D is perhaps TRBD1 or TRBD2 (6 bases each). Trimming pared 6 bases from V and 7 bases from J, leaving 26 bases between. The CDR3 runs to 17 residues. Per the germline V gene, CDR1 is SGHRS and CDR2 is YFSETQ. The CDR3 bases are TGCGCCAGCAACCCCTTAAAGGGGGGCGTTCTAGGTAATGAGCAGTTCTTC. Translation: CASNPLKGGVLGNEQFF.

The chain carries TRBV5-1 and TRBJ2-2; D possibly corresponds to TRBD2 (5 bases). The V and J ends lost 4 bases and 4 bases respectively, with 11 bases between them. CDR1 and CDR2 (germline): SGHRS, YFSETQ. This CDR3 comprises 14 residues. The CDR3 protein is CASSGGWRTGELFF. The CDR3 DNA follows: TGCGCCAGCAGCGGCGGGTGGCGCACCGGGGAGCTGTTTTTT.

The V and J genes are TRBV9 and TRBJ2-5; 15 bases map to TRBD2. The germline CDR1 and CDR2 sequences are SGDLS and YYNGEE. V trimming: 3 bases; J trimming: 3 bases; junction bases outside the gene matches: 12. This CDR3 is 19 amino acids long. CDR3 sequence reads: CASSAGTSGRTGGEETQYF. The CDR3 nucleotides read TGTGCCAGCAGCGCCGGGACTAGCGGGAGGACGGGAGGTGAAGAGACCCAGTACTTC.

V and J are TRBV28 and TRBJ2-3; the D call may be TRBD1 or TRBD2 (5 bases each). This CDR3 has 15 residues. Germline V CDR1 and CDR2: MDHEN, SYDVKM. Trimming left V 4 bases short and J 2 bases short, with 13 bases between. The CDR3 loop reads CASSSPGTYTDTQYF. In DNA, the CDR3 is TGTGCCAGCAGTTCGCCCGGGACGTACACAGATACGCAGTATTTT.

V and J are TRBV11-3 and TRBJ2-1, with D possibly TRBD1 on 6 matching bases. V lost 8 bases and J lost 0, with 11 bases in between. The germline V gene encodes CDR1 SGHNT and CDR2 YENEEA. This CDR3 contains 14 residues. The CDR3 spells CASSRGSSYNEQFF. In nucleotides, the CDR3 is TGTGCCAGCTCCAGGGGAAGCTCCTACAATGAGCAGTTCTTC.

The V gene is TRBV7-3, the J gene TRBJ1-2, with D tentatively TRBD1 (6 bases). The V end was cut by 5 bases, the J end by 4 bases, with 17 bases between. The CDR3 is made up of 15 amino acids. From germline, CDR1 is SGHTA and CDR2 FQGTGA. The CDR3 loop reads CASSPGGGVPYGYTF. CDR3 sequence (DNA): TGTGCCAGCAGCCCGGGAGGGGGTGTTCCCTATGGCTACACCTTC.

This rearrangement joins TRBV5-4 to TRBJ2-7; a possible D gene is TRBD1 (5 bases). Germline assignment: CDR1 SGHNT and CDR2 YYREEE (reference sequence). The V end lost 5 bases, the J end lost 0 bases, and 12 bases lay between the germline ends. This CDR3 comprises 14 residues. This CDR3 is CASRSGQSSYEQYF. CDR3 nucleotides: TGTGCCAGCAGGTCCGGACAAAGCTCCTACGAGCAGTACTTC. Filled out from reference TRBV5-4 and TRBJ2-7, the complete variable domain reads ETGVTQSPTHLIKTRGQQVTLRCSSQSGHNTVSWYQQALGQGPQFIFQYYREEENGRGNFPPRFSGLQFPNYSSELNVNALELDDSALYLCASRSGQSSYEQYFGPGTRLTVT.

The genes are TRBV11-3 and TRBJ2-5; D is unclear. Germline V gene sequence: CDR1 SGHNT, CDR2 YENEEA. The CDR3 has 14 amino acids. Trimming took 0 bases from V and 4 from J, leaving 9 bases between them. CDR3 loop: CASSLERWGETQYF. Here the CDR3 DNA reads TGTGCCAGCAGCTTAGAACGGTGGGGAGAGACCCAGTACTTC.

The CDR3 coding sequence is TGTGCCAGTAATAAACAGGGATACACTGAAGCTTTCTTT. Translating gives CASNKQGYTEAFF. The chain links TRBV19 to TRBJ1-1, with D possibly being TRBD1 (6 bases). V was pared by 7 bases and J by 3 bases, with 12 bases between. In germline, CDR1 is LNHDA, CDR2 SQIVND (reference sequence). CDR3 length: 13 amino acids.

The CDR3 DNA is TGTGCCAGCAGTGAAGGCCCCCGGGGGTTATGGGGCTACACCTTC. Translating gives CASSEGPRGLWGYTF. The chain joins TRBV6-1 to TRBJ1-2; D might be TRBD1 (5 bases). Germline-derived CDR1 and CDR2 are MNHNS and SASEGT. With 1 base removed from V and 8 bases from J, the gap between germline ends came to 17 bases. The CDR3 runs to 15 residues.

The chain employs TRBV18 and TRBJ2-2; tentative D call: TRBD1 (6 bases). The CDR3 runs 16 residues. The germline V gene has CDR1 KGHSH and CDR2 LQKENI. Between the trimmed V and J ends, which lost 1 base and 0 bases, there was a span of 9 bases. The CDR3, as DNA: TGTGCCAGCTCACCACAGGGGGTCGCGAACACCGGGGAGCTGTTTTTT. Protein sequence: CASSPQGVANTGELFF.

The count of this clone is one. The chain combines TRBV29-1 with TRBJ1-1, with 9 positions matching TRBD1. V gave up 6 bases and J gave up 6 bases; unmatched junction bases: 11. Germline lookup yields CDR1 SQVTM and CDR2 ANQGSEA. The CDR3 loop spans 14 amino acids. The CDR3 here is CSVADRGRGSEAFF. The CDR3 DNA is TGCAGCGTGGCCGACAGGGGGAGAGGCTCTGAAGCTTTCTTT.

This sequence joins TRBV5-1 and TRBJ1-2; 9 bases are shared with TRBD1. Germline lookup yields CDR1 SGHRS and CDR2 YFSETQ. The V gene end was trimmed by 3 bases and the J gene end by 4 bases; junction bases not matched to a gene: 7. This CDR3 has 15 amino acids. CDR3 sequence: CASSSGTGLSYGYTF. Here the CDR3 DNA reads TGCGCCAGCAGCTCCGGGACAGGGTTAAGCTATGGCTACACCTTC.

The chain couples TRBV5-6 to TRBJ1-2, with TRBD1 identical over 10 bases. Germline-derived CDR1 and CDR2 are SGHDT and YYEEEE. This CDR3 comprises 15 residues. V gave up 4 bases and J gave up 7 bases; unmatched junction bases: 10. The CDR3 nucleotides read TGTGCCAGCAGCGGCATAGACAGGGGGCGGCGTGGCTACACCTTC. The encoded protein is CASSGIDRGRRGYTF.

The chain recombines TRBV11-3 with TRBJ1-1, with D hard to call. The CDR3 is 12 amino acids. Germline loops: CDR1 SGHNT, CDR2 YENEEA. Trimming pared 5 bases from V and 3 bases from J, leaving 7 bases between. CDR3 sequence (DNA): TGTGCCAGCAGCCCTACATACACTGAAGCTTTCTTT. It codes for CASSPTYTEAFF.

V usage is TRBV5-1 and J usage is TRBJ1-1; possible D gene TRBD1, 5 bases. From germline, CDR1 is SGHRS and CDR2 YFSETQ. V shed 4 bases and J shed 4 bases, with 17 bases lying between them. The CDR3 has 15 amino acids. CDR3 amino acids: CASSPRGTEGTEAFF. CDR3 coding DNA: TGCGCCAGCAGCCCGCGGGGGACGGAGGGCACTGAAGCTTTCTTT.

The V and J genes are TRBV18 and TRBJ2-2; D unresolved. The CDR3 totals 16 residues. Between the trimmed V and J ends, which lost 2 bases and 1 base, there was a span of 11 bases. CDR1 and CDR2 (germline): KGHSH, LQKENI. The CDR3 loop reads CASSPTSQWNTGELFF. CDR3 nucleotides: TGTGCCAGCTCACCAACATCGCAGTGGAACACCGGGGAGCTGTTTTTT.

The rearrangement joins TRBV15 to TRBJ2-4, with D unclear. There are 17 residues in the CDR3. Trimming shortened V by 5 bases and J by 0 bases, and 17 bases separated the two germline ends. Per germline, CDR1 LNHNV and CDR2 YYDKDF (reference sequence). CDR3 in DNA: TGTGCCACCAGCCCCCTCGGGTACGGCCAAGCCAAAAACATTCAGTACTTC. Its protein is CATSPLGYGQAKNIQYF.

This clone was detected only once. The genes are TRBV5-1 and TRBJ1-1, with D maybe TRBD1 (5 bases). CDR3 length: 15 amino acids. The V gene lost 2 bases and the J gene lost 0 bases, with 11 bases spanning the gap. Germline V gene data show CDR1 as SGHRS and CDR2 as YFSETQ. Here the CDR3 reads CASSLYEGMNTEAFF. Written as DNA, the CDR3 is TGCGCCAGCAGCTTATACGAGGGGATGAACACTGAAGCTTTCTTT.